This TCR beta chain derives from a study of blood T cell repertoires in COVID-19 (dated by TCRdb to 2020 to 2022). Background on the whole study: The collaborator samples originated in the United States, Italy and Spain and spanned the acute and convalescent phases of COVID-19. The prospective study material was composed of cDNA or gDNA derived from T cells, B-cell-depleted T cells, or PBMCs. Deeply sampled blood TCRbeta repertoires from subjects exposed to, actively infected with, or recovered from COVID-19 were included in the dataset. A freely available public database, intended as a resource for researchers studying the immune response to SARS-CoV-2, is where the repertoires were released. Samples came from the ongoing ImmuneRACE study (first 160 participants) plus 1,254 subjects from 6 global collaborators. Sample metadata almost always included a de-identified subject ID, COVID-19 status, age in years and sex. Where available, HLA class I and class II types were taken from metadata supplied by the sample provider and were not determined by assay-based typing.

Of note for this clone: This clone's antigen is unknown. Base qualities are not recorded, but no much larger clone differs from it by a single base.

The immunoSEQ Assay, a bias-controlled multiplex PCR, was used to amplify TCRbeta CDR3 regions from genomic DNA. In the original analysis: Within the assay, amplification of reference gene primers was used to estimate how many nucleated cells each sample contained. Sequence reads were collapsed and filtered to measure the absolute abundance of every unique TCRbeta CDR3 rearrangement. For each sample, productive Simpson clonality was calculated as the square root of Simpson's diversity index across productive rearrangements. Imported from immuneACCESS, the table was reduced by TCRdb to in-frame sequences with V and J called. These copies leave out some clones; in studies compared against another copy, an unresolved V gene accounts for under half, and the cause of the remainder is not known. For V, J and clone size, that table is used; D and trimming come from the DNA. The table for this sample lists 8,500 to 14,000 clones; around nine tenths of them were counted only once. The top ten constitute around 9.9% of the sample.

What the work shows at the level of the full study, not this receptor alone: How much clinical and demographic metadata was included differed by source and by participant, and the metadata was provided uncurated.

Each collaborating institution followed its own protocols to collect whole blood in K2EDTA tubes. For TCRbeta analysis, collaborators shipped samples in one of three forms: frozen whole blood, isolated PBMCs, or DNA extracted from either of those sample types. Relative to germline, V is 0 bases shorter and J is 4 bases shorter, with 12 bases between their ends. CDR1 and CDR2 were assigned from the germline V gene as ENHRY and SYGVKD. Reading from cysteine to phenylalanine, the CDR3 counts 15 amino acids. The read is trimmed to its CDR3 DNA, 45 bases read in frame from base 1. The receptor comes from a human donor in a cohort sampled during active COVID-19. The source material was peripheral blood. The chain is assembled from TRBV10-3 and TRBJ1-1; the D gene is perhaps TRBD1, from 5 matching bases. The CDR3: CAISESGGGGTEAFF. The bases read TGTGCCATCAGTGAGTCAGGAGGCGGGGGCACTGAAGCTTTCTTT.